This TCR beta chain was profiled in a study of T-cell reconstitution after alpha-beta-depleted transplantation in children. The sample holds a few counts of this clonotype. TCRbeta library preparation incorporated unique molecular identifiers. Via MiXCR, TCRdb re-called the PCR reads, giving one row per CDR3 protein. The table includes about 270,000 distinct CDR3 sequences, 9.9% detected once. With 5 bases clipped from V and 4 bases from J, the junction kept 6 bases outside the gene matches. The CDR3 has 14 amino acids. The chain links TRBV12-3 or TRBV12-4 to TRBJ2-5; TRBD2 matches 8 bases. Here the sequenced sample was PBMCs from the stem cell graft donor, taken from the stem cell graft. This TCR was recovered from a human donor who donated a stem cell graft to a child with SCID. DNA for the CDR3: TGTGCCAGCAGTGTAACCGGGACTAGAGAGACCCAGTACTTC. This translates into CASSVTGTRETQYF.